The present T cell receptor beta chain was sequenced within a study of CD8+ T cells in alopecia areata. General study findings and limits: Against the mouse data, patients shared TCRs less clearly, possibly for HLA reasons.

RNA extraction and reverse transcription yielded cDNA as sequencing template. Method: immunoSEQ multiplex PCR; TCRdb's copy keeps in-frame clones and lacks some. The sample yields more than 95,000 clones, over 75% seen once. V was shortened by 9 bases and J by 0 bases, with 16 bases between the two germline ends. CDR1 is SGHNT and CDR2 is YYREEE in the germline V gene (reference sequence). The CDR3 covers 14 residues. With regard to this clone: What it binds is unknown.

Treatment defined: oral pan-JAK inhibitor, 5-10 mg twice daily. This TCR was recovered from a human donor with alopecia areata. The material sequenced was CD8+ T cells sorted from blood, taken at approximately week 31, from a patient treated with tofacitinib. The V gene is TRBV5-4, the J gene TRBJ2-7, with D possibly matching TRBD2 (7 bases). This chain's CDR3 is CATAGGAPSYEQYF. DNA of the CDR3: TGTGCCACCGCTGGGGGGGCACCCTCCTACGAGCAGTACTTC.